A single sample gave rise to the 21 T cell receptor beta chains below, sequenced in a study of T cell responses to AZD1222 COVID-19 vaccine. Profiled with immunoSEQ multiplex PCR; TCRdb holds only in-frame clones, not every one. The data show 100,000 to 120,000 clones, with 85% to 95% seen just once and 7.8% held by the top ten. Here the sequenced sample was peripheral blood, taken on day 0 of AZD1222 vaccination. The receptors stem from an adult in good health.

The rearrangement uses TRBV2 and TRBJ2-7; TRBD2 matches at 7 bases. Germline CDR1 reads SNHLY; CDR2 reads FYNNEI. The CDR3 runs to 13 residues. With V trimmed by 8 bases and J by 3 bases, 7 bases remained unmatched. This chain's CDR3 is CASGGGLFYEQYF. The CDR3 DNA reads as TGTGCCAGCGGGGGGGGACTTTTCTACGAGCAGTACTTC.

This chain links TRBV30 with TRBJ1-6, with 8 bases lining up with TRBD1. The J segment lost 6 bases and the V segment lost 2 bases, leaving 3 bases of the junction unmatched. Germline CDR1 is GTSNPN and CDR2 is SVGIG (reference sequence). The CDR3 consists of 14 residues. The CDR3 DNA reads TGTGCCTGGAGTACCGGGACAGGTAATTCACCCCTCCACTTT. It encodes CAWSTGTGNSPLHF. The whole variable domain, filled in from reference TRBV30 and TRBJ1-6, reads SQTIHQWPATLVQPVGSPLSLECTVEGTSNPNLYWYRQAAGRGLQLLFYSVGIGQISSEVPQNLSASRPQDRQFILSSKKLLLSDSGFYLCAWSTGTGNSPLHFGNGTRLTVT.

V usage is TRBV27 and J usage is TRBJ2-7; a possible D gene is TRBD2 (6 bases). Germline CDR1 reads MNHEY; CDR2 reads SMNVEV (reference sequence). V was pared by 5 bases and J by 6 bases, with 23 bases between. The length of the CDR3 is 16 residues. CDR3 bases: TGTGCCAGCAGTCACTCTCCGGGACTGGGACTTGGCGAGCAGTACTTC. Its translation: CASSHSPGLGLGEQYF.

The chain employs TRBV15 and TRBJ2-5, with 10 bases matching TRBD1. This CDR3 is built from 16 residues. Unmatched junction bases numbered 10, after V lost 8 bases and J lost 1 base. The V gene's germline CDR1 is LNHNV and CDR2 YYDKDF (reference sequence). The DNA of the CDR3 is TGTGCCACCGAATCGGATGGACAGGGGGGCCAAGAGACCCAGTACTTC. It specifies CATESDGQGGQETQYF.

This rearrangement joins TRBV19 to TRBJ1-1; perhaps TRBD1 as D (5 bases). Germline V gene data show CDR1 as LNHDA and CDR2 as SQIVND (reference sequence). V lost 4 bases to trimming and J lost 5 bases, with 17 bases between them. The CDR3 totals 15 residues. The CDR3, as DNA: TGTGCCAGTAGTAGGTTGGGGGGATCGTGGACTGAAGCTTTCTTT. It yields the protein CASSRLGGSWTEAFF. The full variable domain, completed using reference TRBV19 and TRBJ1-1, is DGGITQSPKYLFRKEGQNVTLSCEQNLNHDAMYWYRQDPGQGLRLIYYSQIVNDFQKGDIAEGYSVSREKKESFPLTVTSAQKNPTAFYLCASSRLGGSWTEAFFGQGTRLTVV.

This chain's CDR3 is CASSLVDRGQAFF. The CDR3 nucleotides read TGTGCCAGCAGCTTGGTGGACAGGGGGCAAGCTTTCTTT. J is TRBJ1-1 and V is TRBV5-6, with TRBD1 matching over 11 bases. Germline assignment: CDR1 SGHDT and CDR2 YYEEEE. This CDR3 is 13 amino acids long. The V segment lost 0 bases and the J segment 9 bases; nucleotides outside the gene matches: 1. The variable domain in full, with the rest retrieved from reference TRBV5-6 and TRBJ1-1, is DAGVTQSPTHLIKTRGQQVTLRCSPKSGHDTVSWYQQALGQGPQFIFQYYEEEERQRGNFPDRFSGHQFPNYSSELNVNALLLGDSALYLCASSLVDRGQAFFGQGTRLTVV.

Here the CDR3 DNA reads TGTGCCAGCAGAGAGCAGGGCAATCAGCCCCAGCATTTT. Amino acid sequence: CASREQGNQPQHF. The chain is built from TRBV2 and TRBJ1-5; unclear D gene. Germline-derived CDR1 and CDR2 are SNHLY and FYNNEI. This CDR3 comprises 13 residues. The germline V and J ends were trimmed by 6 bases and 2 bases, with 8 bases remaining between them.

This rearrangement joins TRBV18 to TRBJ2-7; no clear D. The germline V and J ends were trimmed by 1 base and 5 bases, with 3 bases remaining between them. Per the germline V gene, CDR1 is KGHSH and CDR2 is LQKENI. The CDR3 has 11 amino acids. The DNA of the CDR3 is TGTGCCAGCTCACCACAGAACGAGCAGTACTTC. Protein product: CASSPQNEQYF.

The chain employs TRBV7-3 and TRBJ2-3; D might be TRBD2 (5 bases). V lost 5 bases, J lost 0 bases, and 12 bases lay in between. The length of the CDR3 is 15 residues. Germline V gene sequence: CDR1 SGHTA, CDR2 FQGTGA. In nucleotides, the CDR3 is TGTGCCAGCAGCCCAGGACTGACTAGCACAGATACGCAGTATTTT. Its translation is CASSPGLTSTDTQYF.

The rearrangement joins TRBV24-1 to TRBJ1-2, with D possibly being TRBD1 (6 bases). Trimming pared 6 bases from V and 8 bases from J, leaving 18 bases between. The germline V gene encodes CDR1 KGHDR and CDR2 SFDVKD. The CDR3 is 14 residues long. In nucleotides, the CDR3 is TGTGCCACCAGTACAAGCACAGGGCTGGTCGGCTACACCTTC. Its translation: CATSTSTGLVGYTF.

The chain uses TRBV18 and TRBJ1-2; D not certain. This CDR3 region has 14 residues. CDR1 and CDR2 (germline): KGHSH, LQKENI. Trimming left V 0 bases short and J 2 bases short, with 7 bases between. The CDR3 reads CASSPPPANYGYTF. CDR3 coding DNA: TGTGCCAGCTCACCACCCCCTGCGAACTATGGCTACACCTTC.

This clone was detected a few times. The J gene is TRBJ1-2, the V gene TRBV6-1; D ambiguous. Germline V gene data show CDR1 as MNHNS and CDR2 as SASEGT. This CDR3 has 13 residues. Deletions cut 0 bases from V and 4 bases from J, with 6 bases between. CDR3 DNA: TGTGCCAGCAGTGAAGCAGAAGTCTATGGCTACACCTTC. This gives the protein CASSEAEVYGYTF.

The rearrangement links TRBV5-1 to TRBJ2-2; 10 bases map to TRBD2. This CDR3 comprises 16 residues. CDR1 SGHRS and CDR2 YFSETQ come from the germline V gene. V was pared by 2 bases and J by 5 bases, with 6 bases of the junction left unmatched. The CDR3 protein is CASSLVGLAVTGELFF. CDR3 nucleotides: TGCGCCAGCAGCTTAGTCGGACTAGCGGTTACCGGGGAGCTGTTTTTT.

The chain is built from TRBV7-3 and TRBJ2-2; 7 bases line up with TRBD2. Germline CDR1 is SGHTA and CDR2 is FQGTGA. There are 16 residues in the CDR3. V was pared by 5 bases and J by 0 bases, with 6 bases of the junction left unmatched. This CDR3 is CASSKTSASNTGELFF. CDR3 nucleotide sequence: TGTGCCAGCAGCAAAACTAGCGCGTCGAACACCGGGGAGCTGTTTTTT.

The genes are TRBV6-6 and TRBJ1-1; TRBD1 aligns across 9 bases. The ends lost 6 bases at V and 4 bases at J; junction bases unmatched: 3. The CDR3 is 13 amino acids. From germline, CDR1 is MNHNY and CDR2 SVGAGI (reference sequence). The CDR3 bases are TGTGCCAGCAGACAGGGGGCGCCCACTGAAGCTTTCTTT. Protein sequence: CASRQGAPTEAFF.

This clone showed up just once. The V and J genes are TRBV30 and TRBJ2-1; no definite D call. This CDR3 region has 11 residues. V was trimmed by 0 bases and J by 9 bases, leaving 6 bases between them. Germline-derived CDR1 and CDR2 are GTSNPN and SVGIG (reference sequence). The CDR3 bases are TGTGCCTGGAGTGTTCAGGTTGAGCAGTTCTTC. It codes for CAWSVQVEQFF.

In its sample, this clone was seen once. The J gene is TRBJ2-2, the V gene TRBV9; D possibly corresponds to TRBD1 (6 bases). The CDR3 is 16 residues long. In germline, CDR1 is SGDLS, CDR2 YYNGEE. The ends were cut back, 0 bases at V and 5 bases at J, with 14 bases in the middle. CDR3 protein: CASSVASGTTTGELFF. In DNA form, the CDR3 reads TGTGCCAGCAGCGTAGCCTCCGGGACAACAACCGGGGAGCTGTTTTTT.

J is TRBJ1-2 and V is TRBV3-1 (or the pseudogene TRBV3-2); D ambiguous. Germline V CDR1 and CDR2: LGHDT, YNNKEL (reference sequence). The V gene lost 1 base and the J gene lost 9 bases, with 6 bases spanning the gap. The CDR3 spans 11 residues. CDR3 residues: CASSQGSSYTF. In nucleotides, the CDR3 is TGTGCCAGCAGCCAAGGTTCAAGCTACACCTTC.

The chain links TRBV4-2 to TRBJ2-5; D tentatively fits TRBD1 or TRBD2 (6 bases each). V lost 4 bases to trimming and J lost 4 bases, with 19 bases between them. CDR3 length: 16 residues. Germline V gene sequence: CDR1 LGHNA, CDR2 YNFKEQ. In nucleotides, the CDR3 is TGTGCCAGCAGCCTCGAAAACCCCTGGGGGGCAGAGACCCAGTACTTC. Residues: CASSLENPWGAETQYF.

The chain is built from TRBV11-2 and TRBJ2-6; D is uncertain. Between the trimmed V and J ends, which lost 8 bases and 18 bases, there was a span of 8 bases. CDR3 length: 8 amino acids. Germline V gene data show CDR1 as SGHAT and CDR2 as FQNNGV. In DNA form, the CDR3 reads TGTGCCAGCTCAGTACGGACTTTC. This translates into CASSVRTF.

The chain recombines TRBV7-9 with TRBJ1-1; D unclear. CDR1 SEHNR and CDR2 FQNEAQ come from the germline V gene (reference sequence). V was shortened by 6 bases and J by 0 bases, with 11 bases between the two germline ends. This CDR3 contains 14 residues. This CDR3 reads CASRGDRLNTEAFF. CDR3 bases: TGTGCCAGCAGGGGCGACCGACTGAACACTGAAGCTTTCTTT.